These T cell receptor beta chains were read from a single sample in a study of blood T cell repertoires in COVID-19. Produced via immunoSEQ multiplex PCR; TCRdb's table is partial and in-frame only. The sample contains roughly 250,000 clones, about 89% of which appear only once. Material: PBMCs or T cells enriched from blood (not recorded which). These receptors all stem from a woman aged 18-29 years who had recovered from COVID-19. Each CDR3 is given with its conserved first and last residue.

V gene | CDR3 length | CDR3 protein
TRBV7-8 | 16 | CASSPRALGGFYEQYF
TRBV7-3 | 12 | CASSPDTGELFF
TRBV14 | 16 | CASSQRSGNIYNEQFF
TRBV28 | 16 | CASSGLQGRPYNEQFF
TRBV7-9 | 15 | CASSLPGQINTEAFF
TRBV6-5 | 15 | CASSYSETEGNTIYF
TRBV5-4 | 12 | CASSLDSNEQFF
TRBV7-2 | 15 | CASSLRLGVNTEAFF
TRBV3-1/TRBV3-2 | 16 | CASSPTGTVLGNTIYF
TRBV5-1 | 15 | CASSGSGSSYNEQFF
TRBV4-1 | 13 | CASSHRGGQPQHF
TRBV11-2 | 16 | CASSLSTGGSGQPQHF
TRBV27 | 17 | CASSPLTGAKTNEKLFF
TRBV4-1 | 15 | CASSQPGTQPGKLFF
TRBV5-6 | 16 | CASSSPTGTAVYEQYF
TRBV11-2 | 15 | CASSLGDRGGDGYTF
TRBV21-1 | 14 | CASTYPTVNYGYTF
TRBV19 | 15 | CASSIVSGPNYGYTF
TRBV7-6 | 19 | CASSSLGASGGYDYNEQFF
TRBV6-5 | 14 | CASGRQGTNTEAFF
TRBV27 | 15 | CASSPTQGVNQPQHF
TRBV11-2 | 12 | CASSLDPNEQYF
TRBV6-5 | 15 | CASRGPGTENTEAFF
TRBV6-5 | 13 | CASSRTSNQPQHF
TRBV28 | 13 | CASSIQGADTQYF
TRBV20-1 | 11 | CSANAQETQYF
TRBV11-3 | 14 | CASSKTSGSYEQYF
TRBV6-6 | 15 | CASSHPGQGPRGYTF
TRBV28 | 13 | CASSLRLNTEAFF
TRBV29-1 | 16 | CSVEGRAGVHYNEQFF
TRBV5-6 | 16 | CASSFPGTGGATEAFF
TRBV5-1 | 14 | CASSVPGGTGELFF
TRBV28 | 15 | CASAASGANTGELFF
TRBV19 | 13 | CASSIGTGTEAFF
TRBV10-3 | 13 | CAISVDRATEAFF